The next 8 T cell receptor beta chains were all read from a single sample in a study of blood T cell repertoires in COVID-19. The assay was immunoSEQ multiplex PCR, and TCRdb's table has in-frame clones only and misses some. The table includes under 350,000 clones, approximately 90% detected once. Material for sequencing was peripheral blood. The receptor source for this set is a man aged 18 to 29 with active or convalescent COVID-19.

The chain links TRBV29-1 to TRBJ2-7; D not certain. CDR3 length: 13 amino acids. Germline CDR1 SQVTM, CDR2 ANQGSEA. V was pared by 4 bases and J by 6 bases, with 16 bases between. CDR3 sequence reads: CSVGFEVHSEQYF. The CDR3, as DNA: TGCAGCGTTGGATTTGAAGTCCACTCCGAGCAGTACTTC.

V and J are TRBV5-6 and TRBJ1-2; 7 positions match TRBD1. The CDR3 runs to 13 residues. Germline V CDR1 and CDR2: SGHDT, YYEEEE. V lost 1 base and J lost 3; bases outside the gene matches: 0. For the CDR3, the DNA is TGTGCCAGCAGCTTGACAGGGGACTATGGCTACACCTTC. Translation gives CASSLTGDYGYTF.

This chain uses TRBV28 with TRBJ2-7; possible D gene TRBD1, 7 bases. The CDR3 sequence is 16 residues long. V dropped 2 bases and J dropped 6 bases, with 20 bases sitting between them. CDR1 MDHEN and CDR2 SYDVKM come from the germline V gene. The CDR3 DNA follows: TGTGCCAGCAGTTTAGCAACGACTAGGGGGCCCCTCGAGCAGTACTTC. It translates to CASSLATTRGPLEQYF.

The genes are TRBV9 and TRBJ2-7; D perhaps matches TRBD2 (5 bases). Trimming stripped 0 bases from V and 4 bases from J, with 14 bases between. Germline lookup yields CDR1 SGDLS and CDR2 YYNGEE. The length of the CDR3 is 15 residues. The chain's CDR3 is CASSVDYGRGYEQYF. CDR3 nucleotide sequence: TGTGCCAGCAGCGTAGATTATGGAAGAGGGTACGAGCAGTACTTC.

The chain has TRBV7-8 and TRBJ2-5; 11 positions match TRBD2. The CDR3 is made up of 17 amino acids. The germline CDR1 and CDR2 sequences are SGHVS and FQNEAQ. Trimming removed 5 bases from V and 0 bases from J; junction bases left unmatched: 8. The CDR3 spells CASSPNRLAGYQETQYF. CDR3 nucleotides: TGTGCCAGCAGCCCGAACCGACTAGCGGGGTACCAAGAGACCCAGTACTTC. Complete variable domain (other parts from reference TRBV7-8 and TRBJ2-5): GAGVSQSPRYKVAKRGQDVALRCDPISGHVSLFWYQQALGQGPEFLTYFQNEAQLDKSGLPSDRFFAERPEGSVSTLKIQRTQQEDSAVYLCASSPNRLAGYQETQYFGPGTRLLVL.

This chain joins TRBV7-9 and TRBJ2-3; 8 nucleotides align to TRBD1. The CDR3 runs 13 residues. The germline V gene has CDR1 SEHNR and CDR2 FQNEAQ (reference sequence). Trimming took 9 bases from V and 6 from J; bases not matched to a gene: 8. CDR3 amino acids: CASTDRASDTQYF. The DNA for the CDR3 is TGTGCCAGTACGGACAGGGCATCTGATACGCAGTATTTT. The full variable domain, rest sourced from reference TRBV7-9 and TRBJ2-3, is DTGVSQNPRHKITKRGQNVTFRCDPISEHNRLYWYRQTLGQGPEFLTYFQNEAQLEKSRLLSDRFSAERPKGSFSTLEIQRTEQGDSAMYLCASTDRASDTQYFGPGTRLTVL.

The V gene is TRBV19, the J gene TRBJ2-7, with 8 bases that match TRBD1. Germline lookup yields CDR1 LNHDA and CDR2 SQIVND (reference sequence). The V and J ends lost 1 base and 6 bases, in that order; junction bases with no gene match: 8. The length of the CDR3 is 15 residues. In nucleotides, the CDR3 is TGTGCCAGTAGTATAGGTGCCAGGGGGCCCCGCGAGCAGTACTTC. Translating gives CASSIGARGPREQYF.

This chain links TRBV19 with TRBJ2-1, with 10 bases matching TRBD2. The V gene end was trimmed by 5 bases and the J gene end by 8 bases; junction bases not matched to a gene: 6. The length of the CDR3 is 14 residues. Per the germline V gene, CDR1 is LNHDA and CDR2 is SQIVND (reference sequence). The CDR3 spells CASSGLAGGHEQFF. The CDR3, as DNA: TGTGCCAGTAGTGGCTTAGCGGGAGGCCATGAGCAGTTCTTC. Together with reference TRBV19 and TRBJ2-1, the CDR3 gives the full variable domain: DGGITQSPKYLFRKEGQNVTLSCEQNLNHDAMYWYRQDPGQGLRLIYYSQIVNDFQKGDIAEGYSVSREKKESFPLTVTSAQKNPTAFYLCASSGLAGGHEQFFGPGTRLTVL.